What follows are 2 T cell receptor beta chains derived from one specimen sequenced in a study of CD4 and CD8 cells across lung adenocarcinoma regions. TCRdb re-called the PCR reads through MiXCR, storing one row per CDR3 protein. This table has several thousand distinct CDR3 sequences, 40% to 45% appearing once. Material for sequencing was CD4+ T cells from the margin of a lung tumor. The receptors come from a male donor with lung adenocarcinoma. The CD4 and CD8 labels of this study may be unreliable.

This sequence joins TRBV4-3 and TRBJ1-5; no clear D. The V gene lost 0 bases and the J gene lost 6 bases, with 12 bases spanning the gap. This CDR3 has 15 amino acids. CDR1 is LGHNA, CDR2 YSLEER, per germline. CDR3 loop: CASSQEISVFQPQHF. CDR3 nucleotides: TGCGCCAGCAGCCAAGAAATTTCGGTTTTTCAGCCCCAGCATTTT.

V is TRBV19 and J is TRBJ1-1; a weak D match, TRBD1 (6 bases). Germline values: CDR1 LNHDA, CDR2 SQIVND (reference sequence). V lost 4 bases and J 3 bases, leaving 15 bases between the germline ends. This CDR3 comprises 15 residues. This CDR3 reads CASSKGGDRHTEAFF. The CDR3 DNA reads TGTGCCAGTAGTAAAGGGGGAGACAGGCACACTGAAGCTTTCTTT.